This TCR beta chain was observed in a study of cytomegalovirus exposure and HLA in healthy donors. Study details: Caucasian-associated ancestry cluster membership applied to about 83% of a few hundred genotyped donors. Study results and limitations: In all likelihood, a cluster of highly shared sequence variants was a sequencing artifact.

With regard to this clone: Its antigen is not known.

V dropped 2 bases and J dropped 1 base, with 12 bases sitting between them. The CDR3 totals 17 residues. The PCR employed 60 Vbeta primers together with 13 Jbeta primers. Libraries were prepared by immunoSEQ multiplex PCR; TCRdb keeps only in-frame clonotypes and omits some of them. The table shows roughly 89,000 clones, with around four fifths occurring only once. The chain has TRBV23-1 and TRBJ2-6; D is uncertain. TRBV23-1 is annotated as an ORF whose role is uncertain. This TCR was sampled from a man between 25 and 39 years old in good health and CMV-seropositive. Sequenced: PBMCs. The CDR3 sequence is CASSQDIPRSGANVLTF. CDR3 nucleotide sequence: TGCGCCAGCAGTCAAGACATTCCCAGGTCTGGGGCCAACGTCCTGACTTTC.